This passage covers 30 T cell receptor beta chains from one sample sequenced in a study of blood T cell repertoires in COVID-19. TCRdb's copy holds only in-frame clones and misses some; the assay was immunoSEQ multiplex PCR. The sample includes under 200,000 clones, 80% of them seen just once. Sample: PBMCs or T cells enriched from blood (not recorded which). Source of these receptors: a woman in her fifties or sixties who had recovered from COVID-19.

CDR3 coding DNA: TGCGCCAGCAGCCAAGGCGGCACCGACGGATACTATGGCTACACCTTC. Residues: CASSQGGTDGYYGYTF. The chain couples TRBV4-1 to TRBJ1-2; no clear D gene. Trimming stripped 1 base from V and 3 bases from J, with 15 bases between. In germline, CDR1 is MGHRA, CDR2 YSYEKL. This CDR3 has 16 amino acids.

This chain uses TRBV19 with TRBJ2-7, with 10 bases fitting TRBD2. Germline lookup yields CDR1 LNHDA and CDR2 SQIVND (reference sequence). J lost 6 bases, V lost 6 bases, and 14 bases had no gene match. This CDR3 is 16 amino acids long. CDR3 protein: CASSPAGGLNRREQYF. The DNA for the CDR3 is TGTGCCAGTAGCCCAGCGGGGGGGCTGAATCGGCGCGAGCAGTACTTC.

The V call is TRBV24-1, the J call TRBJ2-1; 10 positions agree with TRBD2. The junction had 5 bases not matched to a gene; V was cut back by 1 base and J by 9 bases. Germline assignment: CDR1 KGHDR and CDR2 SFDVKD. The CDR3 is 15 amino acids. For the CDR3, the DNA is TGTGCCACCAGTGATTTCGCTAGCGGGGGTTCTGAGCAGTTCTTC. Its protein is CATSDFASGGSEQFF.

The CDR3 DNA reads TGCAGCGTTGAACAGGGTTCTTCCTACGAGCAGTACTTC. Protein product: CSVEQGSSYEQYF. The rearrangement uses TRBV29-1 and TRBJ2-7, with TRBD1 as a possible D gene (5 bases). Germline V CDR1 and CDR2: SQVTM, ANQGSEA. With 2 bases removed from V and 1 base from J, the gap between germline ends came to 9 bases. The CDR3 is made up of 13 amino acids.

The chain carries TRBV5-6 and TRBJ2-5; D is ambiguous. Germline V gene lookup returns CDR1 SGHDT and CDR2 YYEEEE. The CDR3 is 12 residues long. Trimming cost V 4 bases and J 4 bases, with 8 bases left between them. As DNA, the CDR3 is TGTGCCAGCAGCGGTAGTGGAGAGACCCAGTACTTC. Protein product: CASSGSGETQYF. Filled out from reference TRBV5-6 and TRBJ2-5, the complete variable domain reads DAGVTQSPTHLIKTRGQQVTLRCSPKSGHDTVSWYQQALGQGPQFIFQYYEEEERQRGNFPDRFSGHQFPNYSSELNVNALLLGDSALYLCASSGSGETQYFGPGTRLLVL.

The rearrangement uses TRBV4-1 and TRBJ1-5; D uncertain. The V and J ends lost 1 base and 4 bases respectively, with 8 bases between them. CDR3 size: 14 residues. Germline-derived CDR1 and CDR2 are MGHRA and YSYEKL. DNA for the CDR3: TGCGCCAGCAGCCAAGCGGGTGGAAATCAGCCCCAGCATTTT. This codes for CASSQAGGNQPQHF.

A few counts support this clone. The chain has TRBV5-1 and TRBJ1-3; D gene ambiguous. V lost 0 bases to trimming and J lost 4 bases, with 8 bases between them. Per the germline V gene, CDR1 is SGHRS and CDR2 is YFSETQ. This CDR3 spans 14 amino acids. CDR3 sequence: CASSLGAVGNTIYF. CDR3 in DNA: TGCGCCAGCAGCTTGGGGGCAGTAGGAAACACCATATATTTT.

The chain recombines TRBV30 with TRBJ1-2; D call uncertain. This CDR3 region has 12 residues. Germline V lookup: CDR1 GTSNPN, CDR2 SVGIG (reference sequence). Trimming shortened V by 4 bases and J by 4 bases, and 10 bases separated the two germline ends. The CDR3 nucleotides are TGTGCCTGGACCAGAGACTTCTATGGCTACACCTTC. The encoded protein is CAWTRDFYGYTF.

This chain connects TRBV19 to TRBJ1-2, with 8 nucleotides matching TRBD1. CDR1 and CDR2 (germline): LNHDA, SQIVND (reference sequence). V was pared by 3 bases and J by 0 bases, with 3 bases of the junction left unmatched. This CDR3 comprises 15 residues. In nucleotides, the CDR3 is TGTGCCAGTAGTATTCCGACAGGGGCTAACTATGGCTACACCTTC. It translates to CASSIPTGANYGYTF.

The chain joins TRBV2 to TRBJ1-5, with no clear D. This CDR3 is built from 15 residues. Germline V gives CDR1 SNHLY, CDR2 FYNNEI. Trimming removed 6 bases at V and 1 base at J, with 13 bases between. The CDR3 DNA is TGTGCCAGCAGCGAGCAGGAGGTGAGCAATCAGCCCCAGCATTTT. Translated, it gives CASSEQEVSNQPQHF.

The V call is TRBV6-6, the J call TRBJ1-2; 8 bases are a match to TRBD1. This CDR3 is 14 amino acids long. The germline V gene encodes CDR1 MNHNY and CDR2 SVGAGI (reference sequence). J was trimmed by 7 bases and V by 5 bases; bases with no gene match: 9. The CDR3 is CASSETTGDRGYTF. DNA of the CDR3: TGTGCCAGCAGTGAGACGACAGGGGATCGTGGCTACACCTTC.

The genes are TRBV27 and TRBJ1-4; TRBD1 agrees at 7 bases. The CDR3 contains 16 residues. V shed 3 bases, J shed 3 bases, and the junction held 7 bases outside the gene matches. Germline-derived CDR1 and CDR2 are MNHEY and SMNVEV (reference sequence). CDR3 bases: TGTGCCAGCAGTTTTGCCCCGACAGGGCCTAATGAAAAACTGTTTTTT. It specifies CASSFAPTGPNEKLFF.

This chain's CDR3 is CATSDTRGARDTQYF. CDR3 DNA sequence: TGTGCCACCAGTGATACTCGGGGGGCACGGGATACGCAGTATTTT. The chain is built from TRBV24-1 and TRBJ2-3; D may be TRBD2 (7 bases). V lost 3 bases and J lost 6, with 15 bases in between. Germline V gives CDR1 KGHDR, CDR2 SFDVKD. The CDR3 consists of 15 residues.

V usage is TRBV7-2 and J usage is TRBJ1-5, with 10 bases identical to TRBD1. Germline assignment: CDR1 SGHTA and CDR2 FQGNSA. V lost 1 base to trimming and J lost 1 base; unmatched junction nucleotides: 4. The CDR3 has 17 amino acids. The CDR3 DNA reads TGTGCCAGCAGCTTAGGGACAGGGGGTATAAGCAATCAGCCCCAGCATTTT. Amino acid sequence: CASSLGTGGISNQPQHF. The variable domain in full, completed from reference TRBV7-2 and TRBJ1-5, reads GAGVSQSPSNKVTEKGKDVELRCDPISGHTALYWYRQSLGQGLEFLIYFQGNSAPDKSGLPSDRFSAERTGGSVSTLTIQRTQQEDSAVYLCASSLGTGGISNQPQHFGDGTRLSIL.

The chain links TRBV10-1 to TRBJ2-1; D possibly corresponds to TRBD1 (8 bases). Trimming removed 6 bases from V and 9 bases from J, with 15 bases in between. From germline, CDR1 is WNHNN and CDR2 SYGVQD (reference sequence). This CDR3 region has 13 residues. CDR3 DNA sequence: TGCGCCAGCAGACAGGGGGGGGGAGCTGAGCAGTTCTTC. This sequence encodes CASRQGGGAEQFF.

This clone was detected a few times. As DNA, the CDR3 is TGTGCCAGCAGCGCCTGGGTCGGGGAGACCCAGTACTTC. Protein product: CASSAWVGETQYF. This chain joins TRBV11-2 and TRBJ2-5; no firm D call. V lost 5 bases and J 5 bases, leaving 12 bases between the germline ends. The germline V gene has CDR1 SGHAT and CDR2 FQNNGV. The CDR3 consists of 13 residues.

The chain employs TRBV5-1 and TRBJ2-1, with 14 bases aligning to TRBD2. The trim removed 1 base at V and 6 bases at J, leaving 6 bases unmatched. The germline V gene encodes CDR1 SGHRS and CDR2 YFSETQ. The CDR3 spans 17 residues. The chain's CDR3 is CASSLWTSGGPGNEQFF. CDR3 DNA sequence: TGCGCCAGCAGCTTGTGGACTAGCGGGGGGCCGGGCAATGAGCAGTTCTTC.

The chain couples TRBV11-3 to TRBJ2-5; D is unresolved. The CDR3 loop spans 13 amino acids. The germline gives CDR1 SGHNT, CDR2 YENEEA. Trimming stripped 5 bases from V and 2 bases from J, with 9 bases between. The CDR3 protein is CASSQNSQETQYF. The CDR3 DNA sequence: TGTGCCAGCAGCCAAAACAGTCAAGAGACCCAGTACTTC.

The chain recombines TRBV29-1 with TRBJ1-1; D is perhaps TRBD1 (5 bases). Germline lookup yields CDR1 SQVTM and CDR2 ANQGSEA. The CDR3 sequence is 13 residues long. Trimming left V 4 bases short and J 0 bases short, with 9 bases between. The CDR3 region is CSVGGGMNTEAFF. CDR3 coding DNA: TGCAGCGTTGGGGGCGGAATGAACACTGAAGCTTTCTTT.

V and J are TRBV2 and TRBJ1-2; tentatively, D is TRBD1 (5 bases). V dropped 3 bases and J dropped 2 bases, with 13 bases sitting between them. Per germline, CDR1 SNHLY and CDR2 FYNNEI. The CDR3 spans 15 residues. In DNA form, the CDR3 reads TGTGCCAGCAGTGAGCGGGGCGGAGGCAACTATGGCTACACCTTC. It codes for CASSERGGGNYGYTF.

The chain carries TRBV1 and TRBJ2-2; the D call of TRBD1 is as the table states it, not checked on the DNA. TRBV1 is a documented pseudogene. The CDR3 spans 20 residues. CDR3 protein: CTSSRKSYRDRYANTGELFF. In DNA form, the CDR3 reads TGCACCAGCAGCCGCAAGTCTTACCGGGACAGGTACGCGAACACCGGGGAGCTGTTTTTT.

This clone occurred a few times. The chain has TRBV29-1 and TRBJ1-3; 9 bases fit TRBD1. This CDR3 region has 18 residues. V shed 1 base, J shed 6 bases, and the junction held 16 bases outside the gene matches. Germline loops: CDR1 SQVTM, CDR2 ANQGSEA. CDR3: CSVEGGTGWGLRENTIYF. The CDR3 bases are TGCAGCGTTGAAGGAGGGACAGGGTGGGGCCTTCGTGAAAACACCATATATTTT.

With regard to this clone: Mismatch with germline at one junction end may stem from a read error. The chain joins TRBV6-5 to TRBJ1-6; no clear D. There are 11 residues in the CDR3. Germline CDR1 MNHEY, CDR2 SVGAGI. The CDR3 is CASSVSSSLHF. CDR3 nucleotide sequence: TGTGCCAGCAGCGTTAGTTCATCCCTCCACTTT.

The J gene is TRBJ1-1, the V gene TRBV12-3 or TRBV12-4, with D uncertain. With 6 bases removed from V and 1 base from J, the gap between germline ends came to 9 bases. CDR3 length equals 13 residues. The DNA for the CDR3 is TGTGCCAGCAGCGTCAGCGGGAACACTGAAGCTTTCTTT. Amino acids: CASSVSGNTEAFF.

The genes are TRBV24-1 and TRBJ1-3; tentatively, D is TRBD1 (5 bases). The CDR3 loop spans 13 amino acids. The V and J ends lost 9 bases and 0 bases respectively, with 8 bases between them. Germline CDR1 reads KGHDR; CDR2 reads SFDVKD. The DNA for the CDR3 is TGTGCCACCGTTGACAGCTCTGGAAACACCATATATTTT. This gives the protein CATVDSSGNTIYF.

This rearrangement joins TRBV7-2 to TRBJ2-7; 9 bases are shared with TRBD2. There are 15 residues in the CDR3. Germline CDR1 reads SGHTA; CDR2 reads FQGNSA. J gave up 6 bases and V 3 bases, and 9 bases lay outside the gene matches. The CDR3 protein is CASSFGGGGLTEQYF. The CDR3 DNA reads as TGTGCCAGCAGCTTTGGCGGGGGGGGCCTCACCGAGCAGTACTTC.

This chain's CDR3 is CASGLPYEQYF. CDR3 DNA: TGTGCCAGCGGGCTGCCCTACGAGCAGTACTTC. The genes are TRBV6-5 and TRBJ2-7; no clear D. The CDR3 loop spans 11 amino acids. V was trimmed by 8 bases and J by 2 bases, leaving 7 bases between them. Germline values: CDR1 MNHEY, CDR2 SVGAGI.

V gene TRBV21-1 combines with J gene TRBJ2-7; the DNA was not used to check the table's D call, TRBD2. TRBV21-1 counts as a pseudogene. CDR3 size: 16 residues. CDR3 protein: CASSKVHGDFSYEQYF. CDR3 nucleotide sequence: TGTGCCAGCAGCAAAGTACACGGGGACTTCTCCTACGAGCAGTACTTC.

This sequence joins TRBV6-1 and TRBJ2-3; no firm D call. This CDR3 contains 17 residues. In germline, CDR1 is MNHNS, CDR2 SASEGT. The V end was cut by 1 base, the J end by 1 base, with 15 bases between. CDR3 in DNA: TGTGCCAGCAGTGAAGAAGTCACCCTCTATGGCACAGATACGCAGTATTTT. Amino acids: CASSEEVTLYGTDTQYF.

In the case of this clone: The same CDR3 is also encoded by other DNA sequences in this sample. The genes are TRBV9 and TRBJ2-1; maybe TRBD2 (5 bases). V was cut by 2 bases and J by 1 base, with 7 bases left in between. Germline V gene lookup returns CDR1 SGDLS and CDR2 YYNGEE. The CDR3 length is 14 residues. The CDR3 region is CASSVGGSYNEQFF. The CDR3 nucleotides read TGTGCCAGCAGCGTGGGCGGGTCCTACAATGAGCAGTTCTTC. Combining the CDR3 with reference TRBV9 and TRBJ2-1 gives the whole variable domain DSGVTQTPKHLITATGQRVTLRCSPRSGDLSVYWYQQSLDQGLQFLIQYYNGEERAKGNILERFSAQQFPDLHSELNLSSLELGDSALYFCASSVGGSYNEQFFGPGTRLTVL.